What follows are 8 T cell receptor beta chains derived from one specimen sequenced in a study of blood T cell repertoires in COVID-19. Assay used: immunoSEQ multiplex PCR; TCRdb lists only in-frame clones, some missing. Counted here are some 31,000 clones, about 85% occurring once; the ten biggest clones make up roughly 15%. Sequenced input: peripheral blood. These receptors were collected from a human donor with acute or convalescent COVID-19. The donor label of this sample is uncertain.

This chain connects TRBV7-2 to TRBJ1-5; D is undetermined. Deletions cut 5 bases from V and 7 bases from J, with 15 bases between. The CDR3 is 14 amino acids. CDR1 is SGHTA, CDR2 FQGNSA, per germline. The CDR3, as DNA: TGTGCCAGCAGCCGCGGTGGGTCTAGCCAGCCCCAGCATTTT. Its protein product is CASSRGGSSQPQHF. Looking up the rest from reference TRBV7-2 and TRBJ1-5 gives the full variable domain: GAGVSQSPSNKVTEKGKDVELRCDPISGHTALYWYRQSLGQGLEFLIYFQGNSAPDKSGLPSDRFSAERTGGSVSTLTIQRTQQEDSAVYLCASSRGGSSQPQHFGDGTRLSIL.

The V call is TRBV11-3, the J call TRBJ2-2, with D maybe TRBD2 (6 bases). V shed 3 bases and J shed 2 bases, with 10 bases lying between them. Germline V gives CDR1 SGHNT, CDR2 YENEEA. The CDR3 totals 15 residues. The CDR3 sequence: CASSFGGRNTGELFF. Written as DNA, the CDR3 is TGTGCCAGCAGCTTCGGGGGAAGAAACACCGGGGAGCTGTTTTTT.

This clone showed up just once. This chain connects TRBV5-1 to TRBJ1-2; D is undetermined. Trimming removed 0 bases at V and 6 bases at J, with 6 bases between. This CDR3 spans 12 amino acids. Per germline, CDR1 SGHRS and CDR2 YFSETQ. The CDR3 bases are TGCGCCAGCAGCTTGGCCTCTCATGGCTACACCTTC. It codes for CASSLASHGYTF.

This clone has more than one count but fewer than ten. The chain uses TRBV5-8 and TRBJ1-1; D possibly corresponds to TRBD1 (5 bases). The V gene lost 7 bases and the J gene lost 1 base, with 17 bases spanning the gap. The V gene's germline CDR1 is SGHTS and CDR2 YDEGEE. CDR3 length equals 15 residues. CDR3 sequence: CASCLQGQGNTEAFF. The CDR3 DNA is TGTGCCAGCTGCCTCCAGGGTCAGGGGAACACTGAAGCTTTCTTT.

This chain connects TRBV7-2 to TRBJ1-1; D might be TRBD1 (6 bases). The CDR3 is 12 residues long. The ends were cut back, 3 bases at V and 8 bases at J, with 10 bases in the middle. In germline, CDR1 is SGHTA, CDR2 FQGNSA. The CDR3 DNA reads as TGTGCCAGCAGCTTTCTCGGGACAGAAGCTTTCTTT. It yields the protein CASSFLGTEAFF.

In this sample, this clone turned up a few times. The chain links TRBV12-3 or TRBV12-4 to TRBJ1-1, with TRBD1 matching 8 bases. The CDR3 totals 13 residues. Trimming cost V 4 bases and J 3 bases; bases outside gene matches: 1. CDR3 residues: CASSSTGDTEAFF. The CDR3 DNA reads as TGTGCCAGCAGTTCGACAGGGGACACTGAAGCTTTCTTT.

In this sample, this clone turned up a few times. V is TRBV7-9 and J is TRBJ2-3, with 9 bases identical to TRBD2. The CDR3 consists of 14 residues. Germline V lookup: CDR1 SEHNR, CDR2 FQNEAQ (reference sequence). V was pared by 5 bases and J by 2 bases, with 2 bases of the junction left unmatched. In DNA form, the CDR3 reads TGTGCCAGCAGCGAGCGGGGGGCCACAGATACGCAGTATTTT. This translates into CASSERGATDTQYF.

This chain uses TRBV6-9 with TRBJ2-7; 8 nucleotides align to TRBD1. Trimming took 6 bases from V and 4 from J; bases not matched to a gene: 11. Germline lookup yields CDR1 MNHGY and CDR2 SVAAGI. The CDR3 runs to 15 residues. CDR3 nucleotides: TGTGCCAGCAGCCTTCCCCCAGGGGGCTCATACGAGCAGTACTTC. It encodes CASSLPPGGSYEQYF.